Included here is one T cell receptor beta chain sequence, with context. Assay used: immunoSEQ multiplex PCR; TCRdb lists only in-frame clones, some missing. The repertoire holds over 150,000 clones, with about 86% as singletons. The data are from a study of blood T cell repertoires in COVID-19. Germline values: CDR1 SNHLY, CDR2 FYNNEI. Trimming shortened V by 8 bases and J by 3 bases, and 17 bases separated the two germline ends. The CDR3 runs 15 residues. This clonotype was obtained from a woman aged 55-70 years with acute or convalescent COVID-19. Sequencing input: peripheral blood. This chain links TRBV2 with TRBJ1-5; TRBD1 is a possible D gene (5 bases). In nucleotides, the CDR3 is TGTGCCAGCTCCGGACACAAGTTTCCCAATCAGCCCCAGCATTTT. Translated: CASSGHKFPNQPQHF.